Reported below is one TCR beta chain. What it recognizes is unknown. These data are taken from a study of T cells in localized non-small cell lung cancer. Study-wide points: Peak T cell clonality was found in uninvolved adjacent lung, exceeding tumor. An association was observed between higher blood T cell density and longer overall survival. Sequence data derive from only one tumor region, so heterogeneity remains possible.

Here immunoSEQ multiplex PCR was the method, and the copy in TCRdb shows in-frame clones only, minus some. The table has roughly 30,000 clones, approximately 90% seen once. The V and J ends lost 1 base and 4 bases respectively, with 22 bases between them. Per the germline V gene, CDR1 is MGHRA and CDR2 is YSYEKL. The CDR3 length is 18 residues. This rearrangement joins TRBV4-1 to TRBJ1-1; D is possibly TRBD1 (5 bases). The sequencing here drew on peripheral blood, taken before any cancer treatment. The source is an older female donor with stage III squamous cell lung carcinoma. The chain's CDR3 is CASSQAPTRGRLGTEAFF. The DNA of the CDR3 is TGCGCCAGCAGCCAAGCCCCTACCCGGGGCCGGCTTGGCACTGAAGCTTTCTTT.